This T cell receptor beta chain is drawn from a study of blood T cells in healthy people across ages. Then a second PCR, running about 6 to 11 cycles, was carried out with a sample-barcoded 5' primer and a J-beta primer mix. Each CDR3 protein gets one entry after TCRdb re-called the 5' RACE reads with MiXCR. The sample has around 1.1 million distinct CDR3 sequences; around two fifths are singletons. V was clipped by 10 bases and J by 0 bases, with 13 bases between them. This CDR3 is 14 amino acids long. The sequence was collected from a man aged 18 to 35 in good health. Sequenced sample: blood. The chain recombines TRBV12-3 or TRBV12-4 with TRBJ2-1; D perhaps matches TRBD2 (5 bases). CDR3 loop: CATDEGGSYNEQFF. DNA of the CDR3: TGTGCCACCGACGAGGGCGGCTCCTACAATGAGCAGTTCTTC.